The clone carrying this T cell receptor (beta chain) was detected ten times or more. This sample is drawn from a study of human T cells and chemical hapten exposure. Described time point: healthy volunteer bleed at 6 weeks. Sequencing started from total RNA isolated from unfractionated whole blood. TCRdb processed the RACE reads anew with MiXCR; each CDR3 protein has one entry. Among 60,000 to 80,000 distinct CDR3 sequences listed, roughly 6.6% were seen once. Trimming cost V 4 bases and J 4 bases, with 10 bases left between them. CDR1 and CDR2 (germline): SQVTM, ANQGSEA. The CDR3 contains 13 residues.

The receptor's source is a female donor in good health. Some clones in this sample may be carry-over from other donors' samples. The sequencing input was whole blood. The chain recombines TRBV29-1 with TRBJ1-4; TRBD1 is a possible D gene (5 bases). In DNA, the CDR3 is TGCAGCGTTGGCCCCCAGGGTAATGAAAAACTGTTTTTT. Translation: CSVGPQGNEKLFF.